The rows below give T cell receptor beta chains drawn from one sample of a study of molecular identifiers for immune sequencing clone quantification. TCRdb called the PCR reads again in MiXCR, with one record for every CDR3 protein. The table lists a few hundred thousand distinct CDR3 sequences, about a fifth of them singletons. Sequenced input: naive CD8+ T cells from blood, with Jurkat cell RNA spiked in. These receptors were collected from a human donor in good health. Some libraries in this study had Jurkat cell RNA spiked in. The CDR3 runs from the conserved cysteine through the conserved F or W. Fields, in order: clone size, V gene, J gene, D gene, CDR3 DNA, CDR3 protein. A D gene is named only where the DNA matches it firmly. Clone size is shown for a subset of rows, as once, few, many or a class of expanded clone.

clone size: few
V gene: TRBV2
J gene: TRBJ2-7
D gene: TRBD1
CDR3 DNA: TGTGCCACCGACTGGGACAGGGGGCGCGAGCAGTACTTC
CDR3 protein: CATDWDRGREQYF

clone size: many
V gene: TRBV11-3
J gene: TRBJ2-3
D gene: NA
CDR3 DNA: TGTGCCAGCAGCCCCCCAAACGAAGATACGCAGTATTTT
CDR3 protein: CASSPPNEDTQYF

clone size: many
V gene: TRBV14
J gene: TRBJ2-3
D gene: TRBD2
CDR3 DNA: TGTGCCAGCAGCCAAGTTAGCGGGGGGGCCATAGATACGCAGTATTTT
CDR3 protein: CASSQVSGGAIDTQYF

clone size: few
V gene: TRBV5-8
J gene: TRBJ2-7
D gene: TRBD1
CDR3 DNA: TGTGCCAGCAGCCCGCGGACAGGGGGCACCTACGAGCAGTACTTC
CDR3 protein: CASSPRTGGTYEQYF

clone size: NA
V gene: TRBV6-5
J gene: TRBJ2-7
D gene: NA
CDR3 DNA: TGTGCCAGCAGTTACCGTGCAGGGACCTACGAGCAGTACTTC
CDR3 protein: CASSYRAGTYEQYF

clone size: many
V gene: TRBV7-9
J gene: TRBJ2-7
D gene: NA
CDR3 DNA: TGTGCCAGCAGCTTAGGTTTTGGAGCAGGGGCCTACGAGCAGTACTTC
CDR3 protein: CASSLGFGAGAYEQYF

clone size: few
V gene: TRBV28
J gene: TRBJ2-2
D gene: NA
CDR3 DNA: TGTGCCAGCGGCCCGGCGACGAACACCGGGGAGCTGTTTTTT
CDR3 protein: CASGPATNTGELFF

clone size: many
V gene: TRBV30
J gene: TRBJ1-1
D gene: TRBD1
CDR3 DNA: TGTGCCTGGATCAGGGGGACTGAAGCTTTCTTT
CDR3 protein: CAWIRGTEAFF

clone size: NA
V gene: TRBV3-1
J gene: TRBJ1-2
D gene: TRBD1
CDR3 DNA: TGTGCCAGCAGCCAAGTTAGTGGACAGGCCTCTAACTATGGCTACACCTTC
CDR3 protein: CASSQVSGQASNYGYTF

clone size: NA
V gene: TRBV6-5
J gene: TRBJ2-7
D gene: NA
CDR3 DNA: TGTGCCAGCAGCCAATTTTACGGATACGAGCAGTACTTC
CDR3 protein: CASSQFYGYEQYF

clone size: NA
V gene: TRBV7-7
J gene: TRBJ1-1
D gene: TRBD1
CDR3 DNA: TGTGCCAGCAGCCGGGACAGCGCCACTGAAGCTTTCTTT
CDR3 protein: CASSRDSATEAFF

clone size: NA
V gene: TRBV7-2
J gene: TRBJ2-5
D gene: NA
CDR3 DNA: TGTGCCAGCTGCTTATTGCGGGATTTGGAGACCCAGTACTTC
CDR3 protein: CASCLLRDLETQYF

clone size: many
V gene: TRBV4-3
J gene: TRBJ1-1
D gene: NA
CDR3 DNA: TGCGCCAGCAGCCAAGCGAGGGGATCCGCAGCTTTCTTT
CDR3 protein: CASSQARGSAAFF

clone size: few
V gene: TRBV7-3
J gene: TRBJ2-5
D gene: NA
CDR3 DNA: TGTGCCAGCAGCACGGGCCTCCAAGAGACCCAGTACTTC
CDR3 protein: CASSTGLQETQYF

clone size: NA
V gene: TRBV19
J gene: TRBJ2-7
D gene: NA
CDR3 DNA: TGTGCATCCAGGGCAGGACTATCCTACGAGCAGTACTTC
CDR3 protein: CASRAGLSYEQYF

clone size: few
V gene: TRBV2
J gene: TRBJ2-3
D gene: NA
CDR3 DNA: TGTGCCAGCAGCGGGCGACCGATCACAGATACGCAGTATTTT
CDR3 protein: CASSGRPITDTQYF

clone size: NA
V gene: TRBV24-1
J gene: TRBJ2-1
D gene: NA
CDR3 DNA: TGTGCCACCAGTGAAGGTTCAGGGAGCTACAATGAGCAGTTCTTC
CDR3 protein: CATSEGSGSYNEQFF

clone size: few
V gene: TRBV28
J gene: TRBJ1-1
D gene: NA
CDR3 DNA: TGTGCCAGCTCATCCCCTAGCGGATCTGAAGCTTTCTTT
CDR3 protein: CASSSPSGSEAFF

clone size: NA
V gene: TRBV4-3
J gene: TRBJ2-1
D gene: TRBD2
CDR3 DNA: TGCGCCAGCAGCCAAGATGCGGGAGGGGTCCACAATGAGCAGTTCTTC
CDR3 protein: CASSQDAGGVHNEQFF

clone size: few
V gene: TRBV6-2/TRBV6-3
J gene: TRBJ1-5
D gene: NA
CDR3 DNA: TGTGCCAGCAGTTATCCCCCCATGATCTCCCCGGGACTCAATCAGCCCCAGCATTTT
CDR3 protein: CASSYPPMISPGLNQPQHF

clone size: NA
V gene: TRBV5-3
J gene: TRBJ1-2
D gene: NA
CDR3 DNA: TGCGCCAGCAGCCACGAGGGGCAGGGGAACTATGGCTACACCTTC
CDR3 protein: CASSHEGQGNYGYTF

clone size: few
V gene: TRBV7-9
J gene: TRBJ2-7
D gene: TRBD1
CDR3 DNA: TGTGCCAGCAGCCCAAGGACAGGGCTTCCCTACGAGCAGTACTTC
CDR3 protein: CASSPRTGLPYEQYF

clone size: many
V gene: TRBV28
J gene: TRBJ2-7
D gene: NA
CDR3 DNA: TGTGCCAGCAGTTTGTTTGATAGCGTTCGGGCCTACGAGCAGTACTTC
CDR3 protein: CASSLFDSVRAYEQYF

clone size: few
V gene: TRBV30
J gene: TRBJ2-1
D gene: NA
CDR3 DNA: TGTGCCTGGAGTGAACCCACCAGGGGTATCACCGGTGAGCAGTTCTTC
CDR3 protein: CAWSEPTRGITGEQFF

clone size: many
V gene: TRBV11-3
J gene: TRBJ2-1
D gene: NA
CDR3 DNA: TGTGCCAGCAGCTTAGCCCTAGCGCCGAATGAGCAGTTCTTC
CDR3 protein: CASSLALAPNEQFF

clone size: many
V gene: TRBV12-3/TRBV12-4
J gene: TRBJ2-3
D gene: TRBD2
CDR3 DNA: TGTGCCAGCAGTCTTACTAGCGGGAGTGAAGATACGCAGTATTTT
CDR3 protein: CASSLTSGSEDTQYF

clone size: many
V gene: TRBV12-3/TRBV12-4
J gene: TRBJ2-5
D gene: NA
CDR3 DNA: TGTGCCAGCAGTCTCCCGGACAGTCGAGAGACCCAGTACTTC
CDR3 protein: CASSLPDSRETQYF

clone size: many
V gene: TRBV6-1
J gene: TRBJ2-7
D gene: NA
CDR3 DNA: TGTGCCAGCAGTTATGGAAAATCCGCCTACGAGCAGTACTTC
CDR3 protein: CASSYGKSAYEQYF

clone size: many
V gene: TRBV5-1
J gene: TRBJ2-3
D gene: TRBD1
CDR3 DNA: TGCGCCAGCAGCTCGGGACAGGGGATGTATACGCAGTATTTT
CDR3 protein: CASSSGQGMYTQYF

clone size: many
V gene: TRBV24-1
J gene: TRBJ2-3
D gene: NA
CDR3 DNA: TGTGCCACCAGTGATGACCGCACAGATACGCAGTATTTT
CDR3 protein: CATSDDRTDTQYF

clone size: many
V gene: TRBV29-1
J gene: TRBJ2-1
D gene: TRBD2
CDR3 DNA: TGCAGCGTTGAAGATATGGGACTAGCGGTCTACAATGAGCAGTTCTTC
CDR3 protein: CSVEDMGLAVYNEQFF

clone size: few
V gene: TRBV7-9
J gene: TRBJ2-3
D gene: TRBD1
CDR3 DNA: TGTGCCAGCAGGACCGGGACAGGGGCCACAGATACGCAGTATTTT
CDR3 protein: CASRTGTGATDTQYF

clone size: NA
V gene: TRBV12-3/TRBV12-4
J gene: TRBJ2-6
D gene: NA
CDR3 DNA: TGTGCCAGCAGTTCAGTGCTCTCTGGGGCCAACGTCCTGACTTTC
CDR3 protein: CASSSVLSGANVLTF

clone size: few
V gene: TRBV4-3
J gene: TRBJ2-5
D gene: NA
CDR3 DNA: TGCGCCAGCAGCCAAGATTTCGAGTACCAAGAGACCCAGTACTTC
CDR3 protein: CASSQDFEYQETQYF

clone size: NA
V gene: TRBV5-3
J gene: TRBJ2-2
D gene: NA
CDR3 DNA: TGTGCCAGAAGCCCCGGGACCGGGGAGCTGTTTTTT
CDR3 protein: CARSPGTGELFF

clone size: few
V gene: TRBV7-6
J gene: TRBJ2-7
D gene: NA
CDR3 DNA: TGTGCCAGCAGCTTATTGGAGCTCTCCTACGAGCAGTACTTC
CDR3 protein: CASSLLELSYEQYF

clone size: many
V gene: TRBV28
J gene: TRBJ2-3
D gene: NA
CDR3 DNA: TGTGCCAGCAGTTTTAGCCAGCGGTACACAGATACGCAGTATTTT
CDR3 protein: CASSFSQRYTDTQYF

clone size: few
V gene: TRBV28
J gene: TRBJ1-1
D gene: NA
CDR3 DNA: TGTGCCAGCAGTCAAACGGGACTGGGTGACACTGAAGCTTTCTTT
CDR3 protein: CASSQTGLGDTEAFF